The 14 T cell receptor beta chains in this list originate from one sample, sequenced in a study of T cell responses to AZD1222 COVID-19 vaccine. This table comes from immunoSEQ multiplex PCR, and its TCRdb copy is limited to in-frame clones, with some not included. Of more than 100,000 clones listed, approximately 90% are singletons. This sample comprised peripheral blood, obtained on day 0 of AZD1222 vaccination. The receptor source for this set is an adult in good health.

This chain uses TRBV5-1 with TRBJ2-5; 10 positions match TRBD2. There are 15 residues in the CDR3. The V gene's germline CDR1 is SGHRS and CDR2 YFSETQ. Unmatched junction bases numbered 6, after V lost 4 bases and J lost 3 bases. CDR3 sequence (DNA): TGCGCCAGCAGCGCGGGACTAGCGCCGAAAGAGACCCAGTACTTC. This codes for CASSAGLAPKETQYF. The full variable domain, with the rest looked up from reference TRBV5-1 and TRBJ2-5, is KAGVTQTPRYLIKTRGQQVTLSCSPISGHRSVSWYQQTPGQGLQFLFEYFSETQRNKGNFPGRFSGRQFSNSRSEMNVSTLELGDSALYLCASSAGLAPKETQYFGPGTRLLVL.

This clone was counted between two and nine times. This rearrangement joins TRBV19 to TRBJ2-1, with D uncertain. Trimming left V 3 bases short and J 8 bases short, with 8 bases between. The CDR3 is made up of 12 amino acids. Germline-derived CDR1 and CDR2 are LNHDA and SQIVND (reference sequence). The DNA for the CDR3 is TGTGCCAGTAGTATGATTGAGGATGAGCAGTTCTTC. Its protein is CASSMIEDEQFF. Full variable domain (rest looked up from reference TRBV19 and TRBJ2-1): DGGITQSPKYLFRKEGQNVTLSCEQNLNHDAMYWYRQDPGQGLRLIYYSQIVNDFQKGDIAEGYSVSREKKESFPLTVTSAQKNPTAFYLCASSMIEDEQFFGPGTRLTVL.

The table lists this clone with a count of one. The chain joins TRBV5-4 to TRBJ1-5; unclear D gene. Germline CDR1 reads SGHNT; CDR2 reads YYREEE (reference sequence). CDR3 size: 14 residues. V shed 4 bases and J shed 4 bases, with 12 bases lying between them. The CDR3 region has the DNA TGTGCCAGCAGCCCTGAACCGGTTAATCAGCCCCAGCATTTT. Amino acid sequence: CASSPEPVNQPQHF.

DNA of the CDR3: TGTGCCAGCAGCGTAGGAACGACAGATACGCAGTATTTT. It translates to CASSVGTTDTQYF. The chain has TRBV9 and TRBJ2-3; D is undetermined. The CDR3 consists of 13 residues. CDR1 is SGDLS, CDR2 YYNGEE, per germline. V was cut by 0 bases and J by 3 bases, with 5 bases left in between.

The chain combines TRBV11-2 with TRBJ1-1; D might be TRBD1 (5 bases). CDR3 length equals 17 residues. Germline V gene sequence: CDR1 SGHAT, CDR2 FQNNGV. V dropped 5 bases and J dropped 0 bases, with 19 bases sitting between them. The CDR3 sequence is CASSPQRGGGLNTEAFF. The CDR3 region has the DNA TGTGCCAGCAGCCCACAGCGGGGGGGAGGTTTGAACACTGAAGCTTTCTTT.

The chain recombines TRBV30 with TRBJ1-2; D gene uncertain. With 1 base removed from V and 4 bases from J, the gap between germline ends came to 10 bases. This CDR3 comprises 13 residues. Germline V gene data show CDR1 as GTSNPN and CDR2 as SVGIG (reference sequence). The CDR3 region has the DNA TGTGCCTGGAGTGGTGGATTCGGCTATGGCTACACCTTC. Encoded protein: CAWSGGFGYGYTF.

The chain has TRBV28 and TRBJ2-3; D perhaps matches TRBD2 (6 bases). V lost 8 bases and J lost 3, with 15 bases in between. The germline V gene encodes CDR1 MDHEN and CDR2 SYDVKM. CDR3 length equals 14 residues. CDR3 sequence reads: CASGAGRPTDTQYF. The CDR3 DNA follows: TGTGCCAGCGGGGCAGGGAGGCCTACAGATACGCAGTATTTT.

The V gene is TRBV5-1, the J gene TRBJ1-5; D unresolved. V lost 7 bases, J lost 3 bases, and 11 bases lay in between. This CDR3 is built from 13 residues. CDR1 SGHRS and CDR2 YFSETQ come from the germline V gene. For the CDR3, the DNA is TGCGCCAGCTCAACTGGCACCAATCAGCCCCAGCATTTT. Translating gives CASSTGTNQPQHF. Complete variable domain (other parts from reference TRBV5-1 and TRBJ1-5): KAGVTQTPRYLIKTRGQQVTLSCSPISGHRSVSWYQQTPGQGLQFLFEYFSETQRNKGNFPGRFSGRQFSNSRSEMNVSTLELGDSALYLCASSTGTNQPQHFGDGTRLSIL.

This clone occurred once. This chain links TRBV6-5 with TRBJ2-2; a weak D match, TRBD2 (5 bases). V shed 8 bases and J shed 5 bases, with 9 bases lying between them. This CDR3 is built from 12 residues. Germline assignment: CDR1 MNHEY and CDR2 SVGAGI. CDR3 region: CASEGFTGELFF. The DNA of the CDR3 is TGTGCCAGCGAGGGATTTACCGGGGAGCTGTTTTTT.

V usage is TRBV27 and J usage is TRBJ1-1, with 8 bases matching TRBD1. The V gene end was trimmed by 10 bases and the J gene end by 0 bases; junction bases not matched to a gene: 13. CDR3 size: 16 residues. CDR1 and CDR2 from the germline V gene are MNHEY and SMNVEV (reference sequence). CDR3 in amino acids: CAIARTGRTMNTEAFF. CDR3 nucleotide sequence: TGTGCCATCGCCCGGACAGGGCGCACTATGAACACTGAAGCTTTCTTT.

The chain recombines TRBV5-1 with TRBJ2-7; D may be TRBD1 or TRBD2 (5 bases each). Looked up from germline, CDR1 is SGHRS and CDR2 is YFSETQ. The germline V and J ends were trimmed by 0 bases and 5 bases, with 12 bases remaining between them. This CDR3 is built from 14 residues. CDR3 in DNA: TGCGCCAGCAGCTTGGGAGGGGCAACAGACGAGCAGTACTTC. Its translation is CASSLGGATDEQYF.

The J gene is TRBJ2-5, the V gene TRBV4-1; D is possibly TRBD2 (7 bases). There are 16 residues in the CDR3. V was trimmed by 4 bases and J by 1 base, leaving 16 bases between them. Germline assignment: CDR1 MGHRA and CDR2 YSYEKL. CDR3 in amino acids: CASSLLGGGPQETQYF. DNA of the CDR3: TGCGCCAGCAGCCTTTTAGGGGGAGGGCCCCAAGAGACCCAGTACTTC.

The CDR3 bases are TGCGCCAGCAGTTTCGGGGGCGCGGGGAACACTGAAGCTTTCTTT. Its protein product is CASSFGGAGNTEAFF. The V call is TRBV5-1, the J call TRBJ1-1, with D possibly matching TRBD1 (6 bases). Trimming took off 5 bases at V and 1 base at J, with 15 bases between the two ends. CDR1 and CDR2 from the germline V gene are SGHRS and YFSETQ. The CDR3 is 15 amino acids.

This chain links TRBV14 with TRBJ2-7; D is unclear. Trimming shortened V by 1 base and J by 0 bases, and 10 bases separated the two germline ends. Germline V gene lookup returns CDR1 SGHDN and CDR2 FVKESK. This CDR3 has 15 residues. Here the CDR3 DNA reads TGTGCCAGCAGCCAAGCAACTATCCCCTCCTACGAGCAGTACTTC. Amino acids: CASSQATIPSYEQYF.